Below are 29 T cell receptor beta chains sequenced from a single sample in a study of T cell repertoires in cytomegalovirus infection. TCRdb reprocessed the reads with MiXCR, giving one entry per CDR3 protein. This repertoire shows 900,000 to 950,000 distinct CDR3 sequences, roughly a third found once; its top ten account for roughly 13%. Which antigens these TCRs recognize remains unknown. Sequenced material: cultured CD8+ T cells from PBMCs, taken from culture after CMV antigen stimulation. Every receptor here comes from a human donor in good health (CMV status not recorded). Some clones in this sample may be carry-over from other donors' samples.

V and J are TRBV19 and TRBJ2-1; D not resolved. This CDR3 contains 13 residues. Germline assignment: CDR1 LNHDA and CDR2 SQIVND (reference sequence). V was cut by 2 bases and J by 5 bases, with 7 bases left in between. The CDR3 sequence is CASSITQNNEQFF. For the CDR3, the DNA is TGTGCCAGTAGTATAACACAGAACAATGAGCAGTTCTTC. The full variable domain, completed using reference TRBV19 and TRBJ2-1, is DGGITQSPKYLFRKEGQNVTLSCEQNLNHDAMYWYRQDPGQGLRLIYYSQIVNDFQKGDIAEGYSVSREKKESFPLTVTSAQKNPTAFYLCASSITQNNEQFFGPGTRLTVL.

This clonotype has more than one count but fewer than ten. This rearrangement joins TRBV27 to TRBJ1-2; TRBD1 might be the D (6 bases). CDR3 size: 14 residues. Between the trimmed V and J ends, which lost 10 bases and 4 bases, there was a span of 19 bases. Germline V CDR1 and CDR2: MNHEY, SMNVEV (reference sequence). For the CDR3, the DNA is TGTGCCACCCTCGCCGGGGGGCGAGGCTATGGCTACACCTTC. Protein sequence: CATLAGGRGYGYTF.

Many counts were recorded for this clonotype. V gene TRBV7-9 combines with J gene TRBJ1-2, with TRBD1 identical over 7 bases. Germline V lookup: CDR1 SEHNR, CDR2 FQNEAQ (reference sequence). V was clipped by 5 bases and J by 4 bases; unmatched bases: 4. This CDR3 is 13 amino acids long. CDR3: CASSLRGIYGYTF. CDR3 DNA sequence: TGTGCCAGCAGCCTCAGGGGGATCTATGGCTACACCTTC.

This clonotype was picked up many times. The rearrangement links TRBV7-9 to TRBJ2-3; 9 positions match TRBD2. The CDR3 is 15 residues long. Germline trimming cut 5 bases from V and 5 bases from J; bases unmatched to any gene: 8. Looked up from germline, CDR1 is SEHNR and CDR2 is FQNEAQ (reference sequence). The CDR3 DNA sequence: TGTGCCAGCAGCCCAGGGACTAGCAACCAAGATACGCAGTATTTT. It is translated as CASSPGTSNQDTQYF.

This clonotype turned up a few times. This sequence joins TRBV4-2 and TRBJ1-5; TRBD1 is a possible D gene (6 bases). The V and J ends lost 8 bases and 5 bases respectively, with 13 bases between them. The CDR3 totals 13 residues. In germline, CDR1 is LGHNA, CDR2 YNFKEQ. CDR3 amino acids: CASAGEVYQPQHF. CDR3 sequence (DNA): TGTGCCAGCGCAGGGGAGGTGTATCAGCCCCAGCATTTT.

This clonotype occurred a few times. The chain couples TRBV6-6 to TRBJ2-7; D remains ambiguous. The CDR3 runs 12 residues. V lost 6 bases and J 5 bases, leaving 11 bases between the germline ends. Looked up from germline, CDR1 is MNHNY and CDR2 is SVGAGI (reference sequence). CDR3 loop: CASSPTVDEQYF. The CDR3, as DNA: TGTGCCAGCAGCCCGACCGTGGACGAGCAGTACTTC.

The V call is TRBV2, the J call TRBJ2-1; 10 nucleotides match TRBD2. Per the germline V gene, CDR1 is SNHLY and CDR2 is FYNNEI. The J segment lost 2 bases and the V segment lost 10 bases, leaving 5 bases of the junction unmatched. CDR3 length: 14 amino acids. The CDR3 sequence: CAILLAGAYNEQFF. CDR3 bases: TGTGCCATCCTCCTAGCGGGGGCCTACAATGAGCAGTTCTTC.

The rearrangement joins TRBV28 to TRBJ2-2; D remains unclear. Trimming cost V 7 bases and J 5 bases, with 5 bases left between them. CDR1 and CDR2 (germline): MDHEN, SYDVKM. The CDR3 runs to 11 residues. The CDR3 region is CASIRTGELFF. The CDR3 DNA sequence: TGTGCCAGCATCCGTACCGGGGAGCTGTTTTTT. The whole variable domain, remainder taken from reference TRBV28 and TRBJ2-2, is DVKVTQSSRYLVKRTGEKVFLECVQDMDHENMFWYRQDPGLGLRLIYFSYDVKMKEKGDIPEGYSVSREKKERFSLILESASTNQTSMYLCASIRTGELFFGEGSRLTVL.

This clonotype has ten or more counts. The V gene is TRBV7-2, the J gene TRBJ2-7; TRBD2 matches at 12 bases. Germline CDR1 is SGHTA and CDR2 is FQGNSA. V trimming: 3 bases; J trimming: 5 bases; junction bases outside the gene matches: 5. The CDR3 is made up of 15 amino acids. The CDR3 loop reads CASSFTGLAGHEQYV. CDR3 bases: TGTGCCAGCAGCTTTACCGGACTAGCGGGGCACGAGCAGTACGTC.

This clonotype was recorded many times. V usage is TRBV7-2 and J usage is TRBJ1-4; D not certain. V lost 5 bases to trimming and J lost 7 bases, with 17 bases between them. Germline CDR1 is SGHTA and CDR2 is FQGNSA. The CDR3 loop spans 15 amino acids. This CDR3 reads CASSLLRSRPEKLFF. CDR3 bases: TGTGCCAGCAGCCTCCTCAGGAGCAGGCCTGAAAAACTGTTTTTT.

The CDR3 region has the DNA TGTGCCAGCAGCACAGGATCTAGCGGGGGGGCCCCAGATACGCAGTATTTT. Protein product: CASSTGSSGGAPDTQYF. The gene calls are TRBV9 and TRBJ2-3; 12 nucleotides line up with TRBD2. CDR1 and CDR2 (germline): SGDLS, YYNGEE. CDR3 length: 17 residues. Trimming cost V 4 bases and J 4 bases; bases outside gene matches: 10.

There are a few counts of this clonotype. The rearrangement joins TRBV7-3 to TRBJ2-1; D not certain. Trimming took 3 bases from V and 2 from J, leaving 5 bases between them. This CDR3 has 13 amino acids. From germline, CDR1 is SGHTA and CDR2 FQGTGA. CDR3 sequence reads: CASSFSAYNEQFF. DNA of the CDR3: TGTGCCAGCAGCTTCTCGGCCTACAATGAGCAGTTCTTC.

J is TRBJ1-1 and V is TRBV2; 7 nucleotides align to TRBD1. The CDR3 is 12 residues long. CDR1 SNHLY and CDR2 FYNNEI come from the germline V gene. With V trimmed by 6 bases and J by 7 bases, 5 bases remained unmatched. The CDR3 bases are TGTGCCAGCAGACACGGGACAGATGAAGCTTTCTTT. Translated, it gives CASRHGTDEAFF.

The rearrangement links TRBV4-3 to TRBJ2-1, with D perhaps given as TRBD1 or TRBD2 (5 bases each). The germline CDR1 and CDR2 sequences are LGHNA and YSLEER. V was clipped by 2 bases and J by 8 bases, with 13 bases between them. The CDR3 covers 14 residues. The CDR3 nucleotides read TGCGCCAGCAGCCAAAATCTGAGGGGCGATGAGCAGTTCTTC. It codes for CASSQNLRGDEQFF.

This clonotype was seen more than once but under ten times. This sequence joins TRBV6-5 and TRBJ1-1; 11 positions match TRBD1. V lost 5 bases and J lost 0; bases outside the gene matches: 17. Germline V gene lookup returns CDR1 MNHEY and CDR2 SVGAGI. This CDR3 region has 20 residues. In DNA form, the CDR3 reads TGTGCCAGCAGTCACCCCCCGGGACAGGGGGAGTCTGGCATGAACACTGAAGCTTTCTTT. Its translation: CASSHPPGQGESGMNTEAFF.

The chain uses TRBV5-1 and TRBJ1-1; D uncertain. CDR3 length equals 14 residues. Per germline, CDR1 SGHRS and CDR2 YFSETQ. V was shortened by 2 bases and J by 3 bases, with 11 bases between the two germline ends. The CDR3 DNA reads TGCGCCAGCAGCTTCCCGGGTCCCTACACTGAAGCTTTCTTT. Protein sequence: CASSFPGPYTEAFF.

The CDR3 loop is CASSLWTASEQYV. The CDR3 bases are TGTGCCAGCAGCTTATGGACAGCAAGCGAGCAGTACGTC. This rearrangement joins TRBV11-3 to TRBJ2-7, with a tentative D call TRBD1 (6 bases). This CDR3 contains 13 residues. Per germline, CDR1 SGHNT and CDR2 YENEEA. With 2 bases removed from V and 6 bases from J, the gap between germline ends came to 11 bases.

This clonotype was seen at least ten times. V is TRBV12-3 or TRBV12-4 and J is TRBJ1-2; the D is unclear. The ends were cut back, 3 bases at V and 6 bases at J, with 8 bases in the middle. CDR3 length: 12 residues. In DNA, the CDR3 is TGTGCCAGCAGTTTTAGTGGGGATGGCTACACCTTC. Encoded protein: CASSFSGDGYTF.

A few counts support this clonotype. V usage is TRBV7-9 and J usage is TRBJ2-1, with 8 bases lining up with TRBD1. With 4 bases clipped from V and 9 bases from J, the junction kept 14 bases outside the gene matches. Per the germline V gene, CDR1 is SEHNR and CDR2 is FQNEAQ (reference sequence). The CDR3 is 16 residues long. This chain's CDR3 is CASSSPDRVGWGEQFF. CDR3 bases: TGTGCCAGCAGCTCCCCGGACAGGGTGGGTTGGGGTGAGCAGTTCTTC.

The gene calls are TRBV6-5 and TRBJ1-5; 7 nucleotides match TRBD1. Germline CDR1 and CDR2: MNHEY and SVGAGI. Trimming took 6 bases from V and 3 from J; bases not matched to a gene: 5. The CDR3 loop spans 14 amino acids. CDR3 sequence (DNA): TGTGCCAGCAGACCGACAGGGCACAATCAGCCCCAGCATTTT. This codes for CASRPTGHNQPQHF.

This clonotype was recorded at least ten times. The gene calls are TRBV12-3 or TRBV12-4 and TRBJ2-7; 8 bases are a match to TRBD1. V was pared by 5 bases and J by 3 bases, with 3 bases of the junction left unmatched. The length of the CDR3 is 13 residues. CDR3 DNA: TGTGCCAGCAGTGACAGGGGTTACTACGAGCAGTACTTC. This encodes CASSDRGYYEQYF.

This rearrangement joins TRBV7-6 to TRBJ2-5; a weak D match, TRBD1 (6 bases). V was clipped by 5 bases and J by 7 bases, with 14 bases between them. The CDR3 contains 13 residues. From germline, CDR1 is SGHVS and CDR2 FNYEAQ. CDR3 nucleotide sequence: TGTGCCAGCAGCCCCCTGGGGGACACGACCCAGTACTTC. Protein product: CASSPLGDTTQYF.

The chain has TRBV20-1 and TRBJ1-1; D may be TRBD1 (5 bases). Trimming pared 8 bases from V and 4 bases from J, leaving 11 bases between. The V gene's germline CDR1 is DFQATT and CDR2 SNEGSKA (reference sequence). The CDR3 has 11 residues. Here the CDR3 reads CSPGESTEAFF. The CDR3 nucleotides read TGCAGTCCGGGGGAGAGCACTGAAGCTTTCTTT.

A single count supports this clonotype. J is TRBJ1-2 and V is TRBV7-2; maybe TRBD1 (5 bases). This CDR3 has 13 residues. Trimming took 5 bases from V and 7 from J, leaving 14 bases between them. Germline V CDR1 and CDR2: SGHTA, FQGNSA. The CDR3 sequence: CASSQASGVGYTF. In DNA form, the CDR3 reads TGTGCCAGCAGCCAAGCCTCGGGGGTTGGCTACACCTTC.

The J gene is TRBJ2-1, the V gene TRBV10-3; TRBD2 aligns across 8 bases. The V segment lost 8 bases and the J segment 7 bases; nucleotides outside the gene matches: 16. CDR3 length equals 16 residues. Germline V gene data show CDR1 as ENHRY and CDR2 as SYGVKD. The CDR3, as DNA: TGTGCCATCTCTCGAGAGGCGCGGGGGGAGGAGAATGAGCAGTTCTTC. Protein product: CAISREARGEENEQFF.

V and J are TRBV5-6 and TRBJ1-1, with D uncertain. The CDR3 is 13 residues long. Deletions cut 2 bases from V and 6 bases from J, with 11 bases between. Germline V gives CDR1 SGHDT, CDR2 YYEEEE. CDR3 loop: CASSFGPKAEAFF. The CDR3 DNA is TGTGCCAGCAGCTTTGGACCGAAGGCTGAAGCTTTCTTT.

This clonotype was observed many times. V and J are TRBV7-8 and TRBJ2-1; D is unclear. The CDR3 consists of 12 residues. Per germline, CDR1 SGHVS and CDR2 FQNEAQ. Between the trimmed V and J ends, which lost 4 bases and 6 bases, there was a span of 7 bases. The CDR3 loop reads CASSSNSNEQFF. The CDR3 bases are TGTGCCAGCAGCTCGAACTCCAATGAGCAGTTCTTC.

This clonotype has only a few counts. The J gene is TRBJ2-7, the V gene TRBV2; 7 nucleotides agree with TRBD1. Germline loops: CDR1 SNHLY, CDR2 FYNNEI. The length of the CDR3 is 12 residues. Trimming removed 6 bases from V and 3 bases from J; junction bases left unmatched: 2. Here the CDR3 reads CASRGQSYEQYF. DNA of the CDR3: TGTGCCAGCAGGGGACAGAGCTACGAGCAGTACTTC.

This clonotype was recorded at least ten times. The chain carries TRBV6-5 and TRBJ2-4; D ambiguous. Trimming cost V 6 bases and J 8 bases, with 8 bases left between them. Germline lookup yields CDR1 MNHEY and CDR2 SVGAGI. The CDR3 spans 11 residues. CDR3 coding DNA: TGTGCCAGCAGCGCGAGCCACATTCAGTACTTC. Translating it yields CASSASHIQYF.